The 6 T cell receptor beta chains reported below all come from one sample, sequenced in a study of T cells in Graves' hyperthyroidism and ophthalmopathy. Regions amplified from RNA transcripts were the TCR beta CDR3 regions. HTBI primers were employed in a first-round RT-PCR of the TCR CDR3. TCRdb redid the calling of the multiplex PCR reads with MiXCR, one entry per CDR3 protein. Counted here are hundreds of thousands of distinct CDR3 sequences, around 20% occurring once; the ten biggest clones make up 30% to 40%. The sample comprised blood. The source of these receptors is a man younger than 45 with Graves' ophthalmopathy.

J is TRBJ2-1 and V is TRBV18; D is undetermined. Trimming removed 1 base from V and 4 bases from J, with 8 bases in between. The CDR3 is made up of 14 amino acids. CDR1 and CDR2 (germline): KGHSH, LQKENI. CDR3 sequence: CASSPRYGYNEQFF. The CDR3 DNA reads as TGTGCCAGCTCACCACGGTACGGATACAATGAGCAGTTCTTC.

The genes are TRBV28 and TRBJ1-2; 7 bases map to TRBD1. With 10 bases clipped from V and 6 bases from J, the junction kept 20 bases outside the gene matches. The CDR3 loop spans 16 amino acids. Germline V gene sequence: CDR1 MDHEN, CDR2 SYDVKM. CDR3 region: CATPAYRGRSSHGYTF. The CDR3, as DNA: TGTGCCACCCCTGCCTACAGGGGCCGATCTAGCCATGGCTACACCTTC.

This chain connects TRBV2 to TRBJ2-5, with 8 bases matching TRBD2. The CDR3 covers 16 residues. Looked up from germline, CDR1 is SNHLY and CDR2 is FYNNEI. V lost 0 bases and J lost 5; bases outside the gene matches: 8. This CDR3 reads CASSEARSASGETQYF. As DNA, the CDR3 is TGTGCCAGCAGTGAAGCTCGTTCGGCTAGCGGGGAGACCCAGTACTTC.

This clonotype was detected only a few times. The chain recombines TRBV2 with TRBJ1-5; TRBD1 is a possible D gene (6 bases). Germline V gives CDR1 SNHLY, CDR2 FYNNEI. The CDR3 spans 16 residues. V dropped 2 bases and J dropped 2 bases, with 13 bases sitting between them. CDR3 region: CASSERQGMGNQPQHF. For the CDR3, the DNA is TGTGCCAGCAGTGAAAGGCAGGGGATGGGCAATCAGCCCCAGCATTTT.

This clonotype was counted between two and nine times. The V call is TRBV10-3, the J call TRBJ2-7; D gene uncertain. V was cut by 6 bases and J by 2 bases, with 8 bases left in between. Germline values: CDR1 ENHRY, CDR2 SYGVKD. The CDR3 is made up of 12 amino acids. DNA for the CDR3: TGTGCCATCAGATCGGAGCCCTACGAGCAGTACTTC. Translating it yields CAIRSEPYEQYF.

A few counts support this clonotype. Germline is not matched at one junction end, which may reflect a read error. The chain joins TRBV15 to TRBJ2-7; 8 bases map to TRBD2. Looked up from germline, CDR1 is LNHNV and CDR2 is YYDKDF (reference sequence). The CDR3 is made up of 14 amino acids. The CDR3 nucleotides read TGTGCCACCGGCAGCGGGAGTCTTACGTACGAGCAGTACTTC. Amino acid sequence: CATGSGSLTYEQYF.